One sample yielded the 18 T cell receptor beta chains listed below, sequenced in a study of shared clonotypes between healthy human individuals. Terminally differentiated effector memory CD45RA+ cells were excluded by CCR7 positive selection of CD45RO-negative cells. Method: immunoSEQ multiplex PCR; TCRdb's copy keeps in-frame clones and lacks some. This sample has about 820,000 clones; about 92% occur once, and the top ten carry about 25%. The sequenced sample consisted of naive CD8+ T cells sorted from blood. All receptors come from a man between 25 and 39 years old in good health.

The chain links TRBV5-1 to TRBJ2-1; D remains unclear. The CDR3 has 14 residues. The V gene's germline CDR1 is SGHRS and CDR2 YFSETQ. V lost 0 bases and J 8 bases, leaving 12 bases between the germline ends. The CDR3 here is CASSLEGRRDEQFF. Written as DNA, the CDR3 is TGCGCCAGCAGCTTGGAAGGCCGACGCGATGAGCAGTTCTTC.

The chain combines TRBV19 with TRBJ2-1, with D uncertain. The germline V gene encodes CDR1 LNHDA and CDR2 SQIVND (reference sequence). V was shortened by 5 bases and J by 2 bases, with 10 bases between the two germline ends. There are 14 residues in the CDR3. The CDR3 here is CASSYISPYNEQFF. The DNA of the CDR3 is TGTGCCAGTAGTTACATATCACCCTACAATGAGCAGTTCTTC.

Only one count was recorded for this clone. The chain carries TRBV25-1 and TRBJ2-2; D ambiguous. V was cut by 2 bases and J by 3 bases, with 7 bases left in between. Germline loops: CDR1 MGHDK, CDR2 SYGVNS. The CDR3 runs to 14 residues. CDR3 bases: TGTGCCAGCAGTGAAGACGTCGACACCGGGGAGCTGTTTTTT. Amino acid sequence: CASSEDVDTGELFF.

This chain connects TRBV11-3 to TRBJ2-1; D is perhaps TRBD2 (5 bases). CDR1 SGHNT and CDR2 YENEEA come from the germline V gene. The CDR3 has 14 amino acids. Trimming left V 5 bases short and J 8 bases short, with 16 bases between. The CDR3 region has the DNA TGTGCCAGCAGCACCAGACCGGGAATGGATGAGCAGTTCTTC. Translation: CASSTRPGMDEQFF.

The V gene is TRBV7-9, the J gene TRBJ1-1, with D tentatively TRBD1 (5 bases). This CDR3 spans 14 amino acids. Trimming cost V 0 bases and J 4 bases, with 9 bases left between them. Germline CDR1 reads SEHNR; CDR2 reads FQNEAQ (reference sequence). This CDR3 reads CASSLAQGLTEAFF. The CDR3 bases are TGTGCCAGCAGCTTAGCGCAGGGACTCACTGAAGCTTTCTTT. Full variable domain (rest looked up from reference TRBV7-9 and TRBJ1-1): DTGVSQNPRHKITKRGQNVTFRCDPISEHNRLYWYRQTLGQGPEFLTYFQNEAQLEKSRLLSDRFSAERPKGSFSTLEIQRTEQGDSAMYLCASSLAQGLTEAFFGQGTRLTVV.

The chain is built from TRBV11-3 and TRBJ2-7, with TRBD1 identical over 8 bases. Germline V gene data show CDR1 as SGHNT and CDR2 as YENEEA. J was trimmed by 0 bases and V by 5 bases; bases with no gene match: 6. The CDR3 extends over 15 amino acids. Here the CDR3 reads CASSRRTGNSYEQYF. The CDR3 DNA follows: TGTGCCAGCAGCCGACGGACAGGGAACTCCTACGAGCAGTACTTC.

This chain links TRBV19 with TRBJ2-7; 7 bases are a match to TRBD1. This CDR3 has 14 amino acids. V gave up 8 bases and J gave up 0 bases; unmatched junction bases: 7. From germline, CDR1 is LNHDA and CDR2 SQIVND (reference sequence). CDR3: CASGGSGGSYEQYF. DNA for the CDR3: TGTGCCAGTGGTGGATCAGGGGGCTCCTACGAGCAGTACTTC.

The rearrangement uses TRBV11-2 and TRBJ2-1; D perhaps matches TRBD1 (6 bases). The CDR3 runs 13 residues. CDR1 and CDR2 from the germline V gene are SGHAT and FQNNGV. Trimming removed 0 bases from V and 9 bases from J, with 9 bases in between. The DNA for the CDR3 is TGTGCCAGCAGCTTAGATCAGGGGCCTGAGCAGTTCTTC. Translation: CASSLDQGPEQFF.

This clone was seen just once. The V and J genes are TRBV7-9 and TRBJ2-1, with 8 bases identical to TRBD2. Germline loops: CDR1 SEHNR, CDR2 FQNEAQ (reference sequence). The trim removed 7 bases at V and 6 bases at J, leaving 8 bases unmatched. The CDR3 is 14 residues long. The CDR3 DNA sequence: TGTGCCAGCACCGGAGCGGGAGCTCGCAATGAGCAGTTCTTC. The encoded protein is CASTGAGARNEQFF.

V is TRBV15 and J is TRBJ2-7; no clear D. Deletions cut 5 bases from V and 3 bases from J, with 8 bases between. The CDR3 length is 12 residues. Per the germline V gene, CDR1 is LNHNV and CDR2 is YYDKDF (reference sequence). CDR3 in amino acids: CATSVSGYEQYF. The CDR3 coding sequence is TGTGCCACCAGCGTTTCCGGCTACGAGCAGTACTTC. The full variable domain, its missing parts supplied by reference TRBV15 and TRBJ2-7, is DAMVIQNPRYQVTQFGKPVTLSCSQTLNHNVMYWYQQKSSQAPKLLFHYYDKDFNNEADTPDNFQSRRPNTSFCFLDIRSPGLGDTAMYLCATSVSGYEQYFGPGTRLTVT.

The chain links TRBV7-6 to TRBJ2-7, with a weak D call TRBD2 (5 bases). Trimming removed 1 base at V and 3 bases at J, with 10 bases between. This CDR3 is built from 14 residues. Germline CDR1 SGHVS, CDR2 FNYEAQ. This chain's CDR3 is CASSLEGSGYEQYF. CDR3 DNA sequence: TGTGCCAGCAGCTTAGAGGGCAGCGGCTACGAGCAGTACTTC.

This chain links TRBV27 with TRBJ2-3; no definite D call. The CDR3 contains 16 residues. V was pared by 2 bases and J by 4 bases, with 16 bases between. Germline CDR1 MNHEY, CDR2 SMNVEV (reference sequence). This chain's CDR3 is CASSLPDAVAPDTQYF. The CDR3 DNA sequence: TGTGCCAGCAGTTTACCGGACGCGGTGGCGCCAGATACGCAGTATTTT.

The chain combines TRBV5-6 with TRBJ2-7; 7 bases align to TRBD1. Trimming cost V 0 bases and J 3 bases; bases outside gene matches: 9. The CDR3 contains 16 residues. CDR1 and CDR2 (germline): SGHDT, YYEEEE. The CDR3: CASSLDVSGGIYEQYF. Here the CDR3 DNA reads TGTGCCAGCAGCTTGGATGTGTCAGGGGGAATCTACGAGCAGTACTTC. The full variable domain, with the rest looked up from reference TRBV5-6 and TRBJ2-7, is DAGVTQSPTHLIKTRGQQVTLRCSPKSGHDTVSWYQQALGQGPQFIFQYYEEEERQRGNFPDRFSGHQFPNYSSELNVNALLLGDSALYLCASSLDVSGGIYEQYFGPGTRLTVT.

This CDR3 reads CASSFWDSGNTIYF. The CDR3 region has the DNA TGTGCCAGCAGCTTTTGGGACTCTGGAAACACCATATATTTT. V and J are TRBV5-5 and TRBJ1-3; D gene unclear. Germline V gives CDR1 SGHKS, CDR2 YYEKEE (reference sequence). This CDR3 has 14 residues. V dropped 2 bases and J dropped 0 bases, with 6 bases sitting between them.

The gene calls are TRBV28 and TRBJ2-1; D gene uncertain. V was clipped by 4 bases and J by 4 bases, with 17 bases between them. The V gene's germline CDR1 is MDHEN and CDR2 SYDVKM. The CDR3 extends over 16 amino acids. For the CDR3, the DNA is TGTGCCAGCAGTTCACCGATGAAGGGTTGGTACAATGAGCAGTTCTTC. As protein: CASSSPMKGWYNEQFF.

The chain links TRBV6-5 to TRBJ1-2; 9 bases line up with TRBD1. The V gene end was trimmed by 0 bases and the J gene end by 5 bases; junction bases not matched to a gene: 7. The length of the CDR3 is 16 residues. CDR1 and CDR2 (germline): MNHEY, SVGAGI. In DNA form, the CDR3 reads TGTGCCAGCAGTTACTCGAGCACAGGGGGCGAGTATGGCTACACCTTC. Translation: CASSYSSTGGEYGYTF.

V usage is TRBV5-5 and J usage is TRBJ2-7; no reliable D call. This CDR3 spans 14 amino acids. The V and J ends lost 0 bases and 2 bases respectively, with 9 bases between them. Germline V gene data show CDR1 as SGHKS and CDR2 as YYEKEE (reference sequence). CDR3 region: CASSLGRTTYEQYF. Here the CDR3 DNA reads TGTGCCAGCAGCTTGGGGCGGACCACCTACGAGCAGTACTTC.

DNA of the CDR3: TGTGCCAGCAGCACCGACCTGACTAGCGGGAGGGCCAAAGATACGCAGTATTTT. Its translation: CASSTDLTSGRAKDTQYF. The chain uses TRBV7-9 and TRBJ2-3; 14 positions match TRBD2. V shed 5 bases and J 5 bases; nucleotides not matched to a gene: 12. The CDR3 is made up of 18 amino acids. Germline CDR1 and CDR2: SEHNR and FQNEAQ (reference sequence).